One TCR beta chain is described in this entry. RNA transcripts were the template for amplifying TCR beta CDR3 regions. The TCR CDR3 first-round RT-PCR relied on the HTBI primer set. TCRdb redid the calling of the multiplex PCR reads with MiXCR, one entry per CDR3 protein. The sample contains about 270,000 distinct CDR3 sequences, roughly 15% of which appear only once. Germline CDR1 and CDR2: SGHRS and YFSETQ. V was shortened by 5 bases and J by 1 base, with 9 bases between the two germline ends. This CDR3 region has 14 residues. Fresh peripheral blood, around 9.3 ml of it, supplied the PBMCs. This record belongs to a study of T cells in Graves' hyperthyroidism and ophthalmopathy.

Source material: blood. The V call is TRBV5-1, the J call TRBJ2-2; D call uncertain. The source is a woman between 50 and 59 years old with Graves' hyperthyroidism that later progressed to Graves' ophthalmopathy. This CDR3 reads CASRRTGNTGELFF. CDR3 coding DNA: TGCGCCAGCAGGCGGACGGGGAACACCGGGGAGCTGTTTTTT.